This T cell receptor (beta chain) comes out of a study of OX40 agonist ivuxolimab in advanced cancers. The CDR3 spans 13 residues. CDR1 and CDR2 (germline): SGHTA, FQGTGA. V lost 3 bases to trimming and J lost 7 bases, with 9 bases between them. In the case of this clone: This same CDR3 is encoded by further DNA sequences in the sample.

Method: immunoSEQ multiplex PCR; TCRdb's copy keeps in-frame clones and lacks some. The table lists roughly 76,000 clones, about 86% of them singletons. Sequenced material: CD4+ or CD8+ T cells sorted from blood, taken in a trial of the OX40 agonist ivuxolimab. The TCR sequence derives from an adult with an advanced solid tumor such as melanoma, head and neck, liver or kidney cancer. The chain joins TRBV7-3 to TRBJ2-2, with D unresolved. The CDR3 bases are TGTGCCAGCAGCTTTAAGGGTGGCGGGGAGCTGTTTTTT. Amino acid sequence: CASSFKGGGELFF.